This TCR beta chain came from a study of cytomegalovirus exposure and HLA in healthy donors. Points from the study as a whole: Most CMV-associated TCR beta chains appeared HLA-restricted in a later analysis.

Regarding this clone: Its antigen is not identified.

The PCR used 60 Vbeta and 13 Jbeta primers. In the original workflow: It was a later analysis that counted some 80 million unique TCR beta chains, of which around 11 million were shared. Sequenced by immunoSEQ multiplex PCR; TCRdb stores in-frame clones only, minus some. That table is the source of V, J and clone size, and D and trimming were worked out from the DNA. The sample yields roughly 200,000 clones, 79% seen once. Donors counted as nominally healthy when sampled, yet unrecorded immune exposures were likely. J gave up 9 bases and V 0 bases, and 7 bases lay outside the gene matches. CDR1 SGHNT and CDR2 YYREEE come from the germline V gene (reference sequence). CDR3 length: 16 residues.

The rearrangement links TRBV5-4 to TRBJ2-1, with 12 bases identical to TRBD2. This sequence was found in a girl aged 10 to 17 in good health and CMV-seropositive. Sample: PBMCs. In DNA, the CDR3 is TGTGCCAGCAGCTTGGTAGTGTCTAGCGGGGGGGGTGAGCAGTTCTTC. Its protein is CASSLVVSSGGGEQFF.